This is a list of T cell receptor beta chains from one sample in a study of persistence of HIV-infected CD4 T cells. Assay used: immunoSEQ multiplex PCR; TCRdb lists only in-frame clones, some missing. This table holds about 45,000 clones, 85% to 90% found once. These receptors are not linked to any known antigen. The sequences come from CD4+ T cells sorted from PBMCs after roughly 20-hour stimulation, collected from a patient who received antiretroviral therapy. The receptors derive from an adult woman with HIV who was CMV-seropositive. Both conserved end residues are part of each CDR3. Part of the rows lack a size; the others show once, few, many or a class for expanded clones.

>TRBV10-3|-|12|TRBJ1-1
CAISRENTEAFF
>TRBV2|-|14|TRBJ1-4
CASREDRGNEKLFF
>TRBV7-2|-|15|TRBJ1-2
CASSLEVSANYGYTF
>TRBV5-8|once|14|TRBJ2-5
CASLKDSGWETQYF
>TRBV5-5|once|14|TRBJ1-4
CASSRGQYNEKLFF
>TRBV30|-|13|TRBJ1-6
CAFRTGRRSPLHF
>TRBV20-1|-|11|TRBJ1-1
CSARVRGRAFF
>TRBV5-1|-|18|TRBJ2-1
CASSSPDRGPSSSNEQFF
>TRBV10-3|-|13|TRBJ2-7
CAISERVSYEQYF
>TRBV3-1/TRBV3-2|-|15|TRBJ1-3
CASSRSRGYGNTIYF
>TRBV3-1/TRBV3-2|-|16|TRBJ2-1
CASSQEGAGFFNEQFF